This T cell receptor beta chain was recorded in a study of OX40 agonist ivuxolimab in advanced cancers. For the study in its entirety: Ivuxolimab, which targeted the costimulatory receptor OX40 (CD134), was an agonistic, fully human IgG2 monoclonal antibody. The monotherapy dose-escalation portion (N of about 49 patients) of the phase I ivuxolimab trial is reported in the paper. Intravenous ivuxolimab was administered to patients every 2 weeks at six dose levels: 0.01, 0.1, 0.3, 1.5, 3 and 10 mg/kg. Prior anti-PD-1, anti-PD-L1 or anti-CTLA-4 therapy was permitted, and checkpoint inhibitors had been received by about 44% of dose-escalation patients. The point of sequencing TCRbeta in the periphery was to test whether ivuxolimab changed TCR sequence diversity and drove clonal T-cell expansion. Of the 50 or so patients in dose escalation, approximately 20 had hepatocellular carcinoma, about 15 had melanoma, 9 had renal cell carcinoma and 9 had head and neck cancer. Three dose-escalation patients achieved partial responses, one with hepatocellular carcinoma and two with cutaneous melanoma. The dose-escalation cohort was roughly 87% male with a mean age of about 60 years, ranging from roughly 20 to 80.

CDR1 and CDR2, per the germline V gene, are MDHEN and SYDVKM. Trimming accounts for 11 bases at V and 2 bases at J, while the number of junction bases matched to no gene is 9. Its CDR3 holds 13 amino acids, cysteine through phenylalanine. The only DNA kept is the CDR3, 39 bases in frame from the first base. Genomic DNA was isolated from the sorted cells so that the TCRbeta CDR3 region could be sequenced. TCRbeta CDR3 regions were sequenced using the immunoSEQ Assay. TCRdb obtained this table from immuneACCESS and retained in-frame rearrangements with V and J assigned. These tables miss some clones; where compared with another copy, unresolved V genes account for less than half of the shortfall, and the remainder is unexplained. The sample has some 90,000 clones on record, around 91% of them singletons. The top ten hold around 0.76% of the sample. Broader findings and caveats from the paper: At doses of 0.1 to 3.0 mg/kg, clonal expansion of both CD4+ and CD8+ blood T cells was observed from baseline to week 6. Antigen specificity was not determined for the clonally expanded peripheral T cells. After ivuxolimab, CD8+ T cells had more expanded clones than CD4+ T cells on average. In the 0.1-3.0 mg/kg groups, partial responders had among the lowest normalized peripheral clonal expansion, particularly in CD8+ T cells. Low levels of normalized T-cell clonal expansion were also seen in some patients who did not respond.

With regard to this clone: The antigen it binds to is not known. The sample holds no much larger clone one base away, and base qualities are not on file.

The trial excluded patients who had a history of autoimmune disease or were on systemic immunosuppression. Peripheral blood for TCR sequencing was drawn from every dose cohort at baseline, at cycle 4 day 1 and at cycle 7 day 1. The samples were taken from a phase I, first-in-human, multicenter, open-label dose-escalation trial of ivuxolimab. Adults with locally advanced or metastatic melanoma, renal cell carcinoma, hepatocellular carcinoma or head and neck squamous cell carcinoma were enrolled in the trial. Before TCR sequencing, CD4+ T cells and CD8+ T cells were sorted from peripheral blood as separate populations.

The chain links TRBV28 with TRBJ2-7, with TRBD2 matching 7 junction bases. The sample consisted of CD4+ or CD8+ T cells sorted from blood, taken in a trial of the OX40 agonist ivuxolimab. The clonotype originates from an adult with an advanced solid tumor such as melanoma, head and neck, liver or kidney cancer. The CDR3 reads CAVQSSGTYEQYF. The nucleotide sequence is given as TGTGCCGTTCAATCTAGCGGCACCTACGAGCAGTACTTC.